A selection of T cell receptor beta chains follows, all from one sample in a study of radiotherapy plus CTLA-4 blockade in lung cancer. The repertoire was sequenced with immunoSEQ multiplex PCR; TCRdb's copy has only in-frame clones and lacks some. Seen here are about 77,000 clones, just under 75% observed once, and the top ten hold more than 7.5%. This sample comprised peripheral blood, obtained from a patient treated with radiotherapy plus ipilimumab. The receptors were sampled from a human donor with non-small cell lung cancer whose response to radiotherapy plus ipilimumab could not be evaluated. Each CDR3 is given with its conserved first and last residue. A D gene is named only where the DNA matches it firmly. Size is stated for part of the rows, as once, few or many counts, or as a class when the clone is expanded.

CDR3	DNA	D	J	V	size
CASSLAGQQNQPQHF	TGCGCCAGCAGCTTGGCGGGACAGCAAAATCAGCCCCAGCATTTT	TRBD1	TRBJ1-5	TRBV5-1	NA
CASSIKGGASGESYEQYF	TGTGCCAGTAGTATAAAAGGGGGCGCCTCCGGGGAATCCTACGAGCAGTACTTC	TRBD1	TRBJ2-7	TRBV19	NA
CASSPSGGPQEAQYF	TGTGCCAGCTCACCGTCCGGAGGGCCGCAAGAGGCCCAGTACTTC	NA	TRBJ2-5	TRBV18	NA
CASSIWTSGTNSNYEQYF	TGTGCCAGCAGCATATGGACTAGCGGGACTAATTCAAACTACGAGCAGTACTTC	NA	TRBJ2-7	TRBV21-1	once
CATSRDLSNQPQHF	TGTGCCACCAGCAGAGATCTTTCCAATCAGCCCCAGCATTTT	NA	TRBJ1-5	TRBV15	NA
CASSGTGGNQPQHF	TGTGCCAGCAGTGGGACAGGGGGCAATCAGCCCCAGCATTTT	TRBD1	TRBJ1-5	TRBV2	NA
CASSQDWDGGGEKLFF	TGTGCCAGCAGCCAAGATTGGGACGGGGGGGGAGAAAAACTGTTTTTT	NA	TRBJ1-4	TRBV4-2	NA
CASSILGTTTRGYTF	TGTGCCAGTAGTATCCTGGGGACGACGACTAGAGGCTACACCTTC	NA	TRBJ1-2	TRBV19	NA
CASSESGTGLPLAKNIQYF	TGTGCCAGCAGTGAATCAGGGACAGGACTCCCTCTAGCCAAAAACATTCAGTACTTC	TRBD1	TRBJ2-4	TRBV6-1	NA
CASSSGNPYNEQFF	TGTGCCAGCAGCTCGGGAAATCCATACAATGAGCAGTTCTTC	NA	TRBJ2-1	TRBV7-2	few
CASSLYPGSNYGYTF	TGTGCCAGCAGTTTATACCCAGGCTCTAACTATGGCTACACCTTC	NA	TRBJ1-2	TRBV27	NA
CASGLAPTEREAKNIQYF	TGTGCTAGTGGTTTGGCCCCAACGGAGCGGGAGGCCAAAAACATTCAGTACTTC	TRBD2	TRBJ2-4	TRBV12-5	NA
CASSQGTTGGADTQYF	TGCGCCAGCAGCCAGGGAACGACAGGGGGCGCAGATACGCAGTATTTT	TRBD1	TRBJ2-3	TRBV4-1	NA
CASSLAGYTDTQYF	TGCGCCAGCAGCTTGGCCGGGTACACAGATACGCAGTATTTT	NA	TRBJ2-3	TRBV5-1	once
CAISDWGVHGIETQYF	TGTGCCATCAGTGATTGGGGGGTCCACGGAATAGAGACCCAGTACTTC	NA	TRBJ2-5	TRBV10-3	once
CASSPDIGSRYGYTF	TGTGCCAGCAGTCCCGATATCGGGAGCCGTTATGGCTACACCTTC	NA	TRBJ1-2	TRBV27	few
CASSLFSGGLYNEQFF	TGTGCCAGCAGCTTATTTTCCGGGGGGCTCTACAATGAGCAGTTCTTC	NA	TRBJ2-1	TRBV11-2	NA
CASSIAQWGYTF	TGTGCCAGCAGCATAGCCCAGTGGGGCTACACCTTC	NA	TRBJ1-2	TRBV11-3	NA
CASSLEPYTEAFF	TGTGCCAGCAGCTTAGAGCCCTACACTGAAGCTTTCTTT	NA	TRBJ1-1	TRBV7-2	NA
CASSFDRGGQPQHF	TGCGCCAGCAGCTTCGACAGGGGCGGTCAGCCCCAGCATTTT	TRBD1	TRBJ1-5	TRBV5-1	NA
CAWSPLFAGGNYEQYF	TGTGCCTGGAGCCCCCTATTTGCGGGAGGAAACTACGAGCAGTACTTC	TRBD2	TRBJ2-7	TRBV30	NA
CASSLAVSPSYGYTF	TGCGCCAGCAGCTTGGCGGTTAGTCCTTCCTATGGCTACACCTTC	NA	TRBJ1-2	TRBV5-1	few
CASRPGLATYEQFF	TGTGCCAGCAGACCCGGACTAGCGACCTATGAGCAGTTCTTC	TRBD2	TRBJ2-1	TRBV2	NA
CASSFPRDRSNYGYTF	TGCGCCAGCAGCTTTCCCCGGGACAGATCTAACTATGGCTACACCTTC	TRBD1	TRBJ1-2	TRBV5-1	NA
CAWSEFNGGSNGYTF	TGTGCCTGGAGTGAGTTTAACGGGGGATCCAATGGCTACACCTTC	NA	TRBJ1-2	TRBV30	few